Reported below is one TCR beta chain. Using immunoSEQ multiplex PCR, the repertoire was profiled, and TCRdb retains in-frame clones only, with some absent. The sample has 60,000 or so clones, approximately 88% seen once. This record comes from a study of control samples from healthy donors and cancer patients. The germline V and J ends were trimmed by 1 base and 1 base, with 5 bases remaining between them. The germline CDR1 and CDR2 sequences are SGHAT and FQNNGV. This CDR3 comprises 13 residues. This TCR was recovered from a man aged 50-59 years in good health. The chain couples TRBV11-2 to TRBJ2-7; no clear D. Sequenced input: blood. The CDR3 is CASSLGVSYEQYF. The CDR3 region has the DNA TGTGCCAGCAGCTTAGGAGTTTCCTACGAGCAGTACTTC.